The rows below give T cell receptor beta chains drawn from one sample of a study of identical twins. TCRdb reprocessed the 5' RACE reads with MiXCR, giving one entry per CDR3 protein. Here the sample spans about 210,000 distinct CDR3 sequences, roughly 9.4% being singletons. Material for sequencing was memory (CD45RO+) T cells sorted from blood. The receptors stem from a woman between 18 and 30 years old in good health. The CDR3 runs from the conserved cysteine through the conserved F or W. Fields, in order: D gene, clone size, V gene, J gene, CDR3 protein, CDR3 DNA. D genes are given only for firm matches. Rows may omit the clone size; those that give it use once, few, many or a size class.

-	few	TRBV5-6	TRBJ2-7	CASTRRETYEQYF	TGTGCCAGCACCCGACGGGAAACCTACGAGCAGTACTTC
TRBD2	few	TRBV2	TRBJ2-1	CASSLAGATYNEQFF	TGTGCCAGCAGTTTAGCGGGGGCCACTTACAATGAGCAGTTCTTC
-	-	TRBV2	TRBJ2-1	CASSDGLGNNEQFF	TGTGCCAGCAGCGACGGACTGGGGAACAATGAGCAGTTCTTC
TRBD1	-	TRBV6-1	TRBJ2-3	CASSSNRGSTDTQYF	TGTGCCAGCAGTAGCAACAGGGGTAGCACAGATACGCAGTATTTT
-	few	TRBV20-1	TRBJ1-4	CSASGAGESNEKLFF	TGCAGTGCTAGCGGGGCGGGGGAATCTAATGAAAAACTGTTTTTT
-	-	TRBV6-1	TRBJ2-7	CASRPPGPLFYEQYF	TGTGCCAGCAGGCCTCCGGGACCCCTATTCTACGAGCAGTACTTC
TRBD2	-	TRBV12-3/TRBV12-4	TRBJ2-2	CASSLRASGGLNTGELFF	TGTGCCAGCAGTTTACGGGCTAGCGGGGGCCTTAACACCGGGGAGCTGTTTTTT
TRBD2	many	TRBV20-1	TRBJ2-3	CSAGGLAGTDTQYF	TGCAGTGCTGGGGGACTAGCGGGCACAGATACGCAGTATTTT
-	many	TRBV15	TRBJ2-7	CATSRDRWRDPSYEQYF	TGTGCCACCAGCAGAGATAGGTGGCGGGACCCCTCCTACGAGCAGTACTTC
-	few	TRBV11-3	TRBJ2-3	CASSPRGYGTDTQYF	TGTGCCAGCAGCCCCAGGGGTTACGGCACAGATACGCAGTATTTT
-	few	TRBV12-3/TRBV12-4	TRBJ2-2	CASSLGLTEMNTGELFF	TGTGCCAGCAGTCTAGGGCTGACAGAAATGAACACCGGGGAGCTGTTTTTT
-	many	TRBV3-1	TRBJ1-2	CASSQGWQDAYGYTF	TGTGCCAGCAGCCAAGGGTGGCAGGATGCTTATGGCTACACCTTC
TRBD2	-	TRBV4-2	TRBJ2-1	CASSQGLGGTSGRAFNEQFF	TGTGCCAGCAGCCAAGGATTAGGGGGGACTAGCGGGAGGGCCTTCAATGAGCAGTTCTTC
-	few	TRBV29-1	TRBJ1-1	CSVHGNTEAFF	TGCAGCGTACACGGGAACACTGAAGCTTTCTTT
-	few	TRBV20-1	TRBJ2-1	CSGNSRGGLEQFF	TGCAGCGGGAATTCGAGGGGTGGCTTAGAGCAGTTCTTC
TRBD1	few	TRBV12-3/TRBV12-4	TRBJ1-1	CASTLTGGYNTEAFF	TGTGCCAGCACCCTGACAGGGGGGTATAACACTGAAGCTTTCTTT
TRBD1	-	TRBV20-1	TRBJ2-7	CSARDPGQGLEGNEQYF	TGCAGTGCTAGAGATCCTGGACAGGGGCTGGAGGGGAACGAGCAGTACTTC
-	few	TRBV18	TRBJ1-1	CASSPRMNTEAFF	TGTGCCAGCTCACCACGCATGAACACTGAAGCTTTCTTT
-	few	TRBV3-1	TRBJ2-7	CASSQERRQYF	TGTGCCAGCAGCCAAGAAAGGAGGCAGTACTTC
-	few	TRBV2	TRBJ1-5	CASSVLVLSNQPQHF	TGTGCCAGCAGTGTTCTGGTGTTGAGCAATCAGCCCCAGCATTTT
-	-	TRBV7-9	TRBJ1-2	CASGEVGYTF	TGTGCCAGCGGGGAAGTCGGCTACACCTTC
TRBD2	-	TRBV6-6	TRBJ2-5	CASSQTSEMSQYF	TGTGCCAGCAGTCAGACTAGCGAAATGTCCCAGTACTTC
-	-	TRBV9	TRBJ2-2	CASSAGARQNTGELFF	TGTGCCAGCAGCGCTGGGGCGCGACAAAACACCGGGGAGCTGTTTTTT